Listed below are T cell receptor beta chains from one sample, sequenced in a study of blood T cell repertoires in COVID-19. The table came from immunoSEQ multiplex PCR; TCRdb's copy has only in-frame clones and leaves some out. The profile shows under 80,000 clones, 65% to 90% of them singletons. The specimen was peripheral blood. The source is an older woman with acute or convalescent COVID-19. CDR3s include the opening cysteine and the closing phenylalanine or tryptophan. Each record gives: D gene, clone size, J gene, V gene, CDR3 protein, CDR3 DNA. The D gene is left open where the match is weak. Clone size is not always given. Where it is, it says once, few, many or a class for expanded clones.

>.|once|TRBJ1-2|TRBV25-1
CASSEAGGRVGGYTF
TGTGCCAGCAGTGAAGCCGGCGGCAGGGTGGGTGGCTACACCTTC
>.|.|TRBJ1-6|TRBV2
CASSGQGWRSPLHF
TGTGCCAGCAGTGGGCAGGGGTGGCGTTCACCCCTCCACTTT
>TRBD1|.|TRBJ1-6|TRBV3-1/TRBV3-2
CASSRTGNNSPLHF
TGTGCCAGCAGCCGGACAGGGAATAATTCACCCCTCCACTTT
>TRBD1|.|TRBJ1-1|TRBV29-1
CSARQGVEAFF
TGCAGCGCGCGACAGGGGGTTGAAGCTTTCTTT
>.|once|TRBJ1-1|TRBV27
CASSFSGNTEAFF
TGTGCCAGCAGTTTCTCCGGGAACACTGAAGCTTTCTTT
>TRBD1|.|TRBJ2-2|TRBV7-9
CASSPTGVETGELFF
TGTGCCAGCAGCCCGACAGGGGTTGAGACCGGGGAGCTGTTTTTT
>.|.|TRBJ2-3|TRBV18
CASSPPEGTASTDTQYF
TGTGCCAGCTCACCACCGGAGGGCACGGCCAGCACAGATACGCAGTATTTT
>.|.|TRBJ2-7|TRBV10-3
CAISESIGSYEQYF
TGTGCCATCAGTGAGTCGATCGGGTCCTACGAGCAGTACTTC
>.|.|TRBJ1-6|TRBV30
CAWTGSSSPLHF
TGTGCCTGGACAGGTTCATCTTCACCCCTCCACTTT
>.|.|TRBJ1-3|TRBV5-1
CASSFMQGPGNTIYF
TGCGCCAGCAGCTTCATGCAGGGCCCTGGAAACACCATATATTTT
>.|.|TRBJ2-5|TRBV29-1
CSAPTGGQETQYF
TGCAGCGCCCCAACCGGGGGCCAAGAGACCCAGTACTTC
>.|.|TRBJ2-3|TRBV5-1
CASSLAPGVGTDTQYF
TGCGCCAGCAGCTTGGCCCCAGGGGTGGGCACAGATACGCAGTATTTT
>TRBD1|.|TRBJ2-1|TRBV18
CASSPGQGLNEQFF
TGTGCCAGCTCACCAGGACAGGGGCTTAATGAGCAGTTCTTC
>TRBD1|.|TRBJ1-2|TRBV7-6
CASSPQGPTYYGYTF
TGTGCCAGCAGCCCACAGGGGCCTACCTACTATGGCTACACCTTC
>.|.|TRBJ1-4|TRBV5-1
CASSLTDNEKLFF
TGCGCCAGCAGCTTGACAGATAATGAAAAACTGTTTTTT
>TRBD1|.|TRBJ1-4|TRBV4-1
CASSQGGTGGRTNEKLFF
TGCGCCAGCAGCCAAGGCGGGACAGGGGGTAGAACGAATGAAAAACTGTTTTTT
>.|.|TRBJ1-3|TRBV9
CASSVAGSGNTIYF
TGTGCCAGCAGCGTAGCAGGGTCAGGAAACACCATATATTTT
>TRBD1|.|TRBJ1-2|TRBV5-1
CASSSDRGYGYTF
TGCGCCAGCAGTTCGGACAGGGGCTATGGCTACACCTTC
>.|.|TRBJ2-1|TRBV5-1
CASSTPGLYNEQFF
TGCGCCAGCAGCACTCCCGGACTCTACAATGAGCAGTTCTTC
>TRBD2|.|TRBJ2-1|TRBV19
CASCSGGANEQFF
TGTGCCAGCTGTAGCGGGGGGGCCAATGAGCAGTTCTTC
>TRBD1|.|TRBJ2-3|TRBV7-2
CASGTGSTDTQYF
TGTGCCAGTGGGACAGGTAGCACAGATACGCAGTATTTT
>.|.|TRBJ2-6|TRBV5-6
CASATGTGANVLTF
TGTGCCAGTGCAACAGGGACTGGGGCCAACGTCCTGACTTTC
>TRBD1|.|TRBJ1-5|TRBV2
CASGRDRYSNQPQHF
TGTGCCAGCGGCCGGGACAGGTATAGCAATCAGCCCCAGCATTTT
>.|.|TRBJ2-5|TRBV6-6
CASSYSIAVAGETQYF
TGTGCCAGCAGTTACTCGATCGCTGTAGCCGGAGAGACCCAGTACTTC
>.|.|TRBJ1-1|TRBV5-1
CASSIGVDTEAFF
TGCGCCAGCAGCATAGGGGTCGACACTGAAGCTTTCTTT
>.|.|TRBJ2-7|TRBV21-1
CASSKAWAGGTDSYEQYF
.
>.|once|TRBJ1-2|TRBV5-6
CASSLKGPGYGYTF
TGTGCCAGCAGCTTGAAGGGGCCTGGGTATGGCTACACCTTC
>TRBD2|.|TRBJ2-7|TRBV10-3
CAISVGGSSSYEQYF
TGTGCCATCAGTGTCGGGGGGTCGAGCTCCTACGAGCAGTACTTC
>.|.|TRBJ1-1|TRBV19
CASSQGFTEAFF
TGTGCCAGTAGTCAGGGGTTCACTGAAGCTTTCTTT
>.|.|TRBJ1-2|TRBV5-1
CASSQELGVGYTF
TGCGCCAGCAGCCAGGAGTTAGGGGTCGGCTACACCTTC
>.|.|TRBJ1-2|TRBV6-5
CASSRGGDGYTF
TGTGCCAGCAGTCGCGGGGGTGATGGCTACACCTTC
>.|.|TRBJ2-3|TRBV5-1
CASSLVLGGTDTQYF
TGCGCCAGCAGCTTGGTCTTAGGGGGCACAGATACGCAGTATTTT
>.|.|TRBJ1-1|TRBV4-1
CASSQDWGQSTEAFF
TGCGCCAGCAGCCAAGATTGGGGGCAGAGCACTGAAGCTTTCTTT
>.|.|TRBJ1-3|TRBV19
CASSIRGQYSGNTIYF
TGTGCCAGTAGTATAAGGGGTCAATACTCTGGAAACACCATATATTTT
>.|.|TRBJ2-1|TRBV14
CASSPLEGGEQFF
TGTGCCAGCAGCCCCCTTGAGGGGGGGGAGCAGTTCTTC
>TRBD1|.|TRBJ1-1|TRBV29-1
CSVGTGAGVNTEAFF
TGCAGCGTGGGAACAGGGGCCGGAGTGAACACTGAAGCTTTCTTT
>.|.|TRBJ2-7|TRBV29-1
CSAGRQGGNEQYF
TGCAGCGCAGGACGGCAGGGGGGCAACGAGCAGTACTTC
>TRBD1|once|TRBJ1-3|TRBV10-3
CAISGTGFSGNTIYF
TGTGCCATCAGTGGGACAGGGTTCTCAGGAAACACCATATATTTT
>TRBD1|once|TRBJ1-4|TRBV15
CATSPGQGAPNEKLFF
TGTGCCACCAGCCCGGGACAGGGGGCACCTAATGAAAAACTGTTTTTT
>.|.|TRBJ1-4|TRBV6-5
CASRTGFEKLFF
TGTGCCAGCAGAACAGGGTTCGAAAAACTGTTTTTT
>.|.|TRBJ1-2|TRBV19
CASTAGGLDYGYTF
TGTGCCAGTACCGCCGGGGGGTTAGACTATGGCTACACCTTC
>.|.|TRBJ1-3|TRBV9
CASSVENRIYSGNTIYF
TGTGCCAGCAGCGTAGAGAACAGGATCTACTCTGGAAACACCATATATTTT
>.|.|TRBJ2-2|TRBV11-2
CASSLTNANTGELFF
TGTGCCAGCAGCCTGACTAACGCGAACACCGGGGAGCTGTTTTTT
>TRBD1|once|TRBJ2-7|TRBV6-5
CASSTAGTGFHEQYF
TGTGCCAGCAGTACTGCCGGGACAGGGTTCCACGAGCAGTACTTC
>.|.|TRBJ1-3|TRBV30
CAWRRGNGNTIYF
TGTGCCTGGAGGAGGGGGAATGGAAACACCATATATTTT
>.|few|TRBJ1-6|TRBV3-1/TRBV3-2
CASSLRLSNSPLHF
TGTGCCAGCAGCCTCAGACTGAGCAATTCACCCCTCCACTTT
>TRBD2|.|TRBJ2-7|TRBV6-5
CASTPPGLVNEQYF
TGTGCCAGCACTCCACCAGGACTAGTCAACGAGCAGTACTTC